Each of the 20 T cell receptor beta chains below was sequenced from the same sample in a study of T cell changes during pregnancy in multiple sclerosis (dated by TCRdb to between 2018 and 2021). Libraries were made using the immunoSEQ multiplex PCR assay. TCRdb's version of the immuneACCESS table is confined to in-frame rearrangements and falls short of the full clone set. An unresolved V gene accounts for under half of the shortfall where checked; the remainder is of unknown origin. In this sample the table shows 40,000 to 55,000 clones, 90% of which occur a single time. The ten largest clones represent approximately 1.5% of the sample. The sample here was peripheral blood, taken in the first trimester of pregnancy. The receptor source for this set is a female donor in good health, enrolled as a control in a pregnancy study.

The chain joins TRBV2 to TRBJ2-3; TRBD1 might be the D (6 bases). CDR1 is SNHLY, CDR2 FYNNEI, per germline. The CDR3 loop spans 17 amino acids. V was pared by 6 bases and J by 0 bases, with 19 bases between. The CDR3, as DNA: TGTGCCAGCAGCCCCCGCGTCAGGGGACGAAGCACAGATACGCAGTATTTT. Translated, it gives CASSPRVRGRSTDTQYF. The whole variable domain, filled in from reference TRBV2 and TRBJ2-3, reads EPEVTQTPSHQVTQMGQEVILRCVPISNHLYFYWYRQILGQKVEFLVSFYNNEISEKSEIFDDQFSVERPDGSNFTLKIRSTKLEDSAMYFCASSPRVRGRSTDTQYFGPGTRLTVL.

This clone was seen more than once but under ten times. The DNA for the CDR3 is TGTGCCAGCAGTCCGGCGACAGGCTATGGCTACACCTTC. Protein: CASSPATGYGYTF. The rearrangement joins TRBV27 to TRBJ1-2; D is possibly TRBD1 (6 bases). Germline V CDR1 and CDR2: MNHEY, SMNVEV (reference sequence). The CDR3 covers 13 residues. With 5 bases removed from V and 4 bases from J, the gap between germline ends came to 11 bases.

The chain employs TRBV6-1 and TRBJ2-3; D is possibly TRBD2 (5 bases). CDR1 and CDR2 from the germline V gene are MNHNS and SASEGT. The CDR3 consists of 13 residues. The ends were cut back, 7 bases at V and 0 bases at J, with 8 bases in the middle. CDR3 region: CASTTSSTDTQYF. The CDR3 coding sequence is TGTGCCAGCACCACTAGTAGCACAGATACGCAGTATTTT.

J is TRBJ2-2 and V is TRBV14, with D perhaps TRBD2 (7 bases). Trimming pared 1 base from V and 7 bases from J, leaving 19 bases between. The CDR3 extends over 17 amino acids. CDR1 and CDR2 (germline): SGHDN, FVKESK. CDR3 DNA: TGTGCCAGCAGCCAAGTTCGGGGGGCAGGCCTCGTCGGGGAGCTGTTTTTT. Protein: CASSQVRGAGLVGELFF.

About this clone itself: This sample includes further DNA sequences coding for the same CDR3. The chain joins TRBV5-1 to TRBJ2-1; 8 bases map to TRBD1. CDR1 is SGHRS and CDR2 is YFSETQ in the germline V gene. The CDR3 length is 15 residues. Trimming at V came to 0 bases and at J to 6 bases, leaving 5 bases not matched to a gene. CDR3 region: CASSLAGGTGNEQFF. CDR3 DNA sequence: TGCGCCAGCAGCTTGGCAGGGGGCACGGGCAATGAGCAGTTCTTC. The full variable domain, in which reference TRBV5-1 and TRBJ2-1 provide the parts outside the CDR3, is KAGVTQTPRYLIKTRGQQVTLSCSPISGHRSVSWYQQTPGQGLQFLFEYFSETQRNKGNFPGRFSGRQFSNSRSEMNVSTLELGDSALYLCASSLAGGTGNEQFFGPGTRLTVL.

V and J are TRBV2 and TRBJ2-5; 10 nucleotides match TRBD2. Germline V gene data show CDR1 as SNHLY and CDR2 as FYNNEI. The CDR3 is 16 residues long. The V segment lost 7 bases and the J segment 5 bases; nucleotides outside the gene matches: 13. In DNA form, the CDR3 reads TGTGCCAGCACCAGAGGAAGCGGGGGGGCCCTGGAGACCCAGTACTTC. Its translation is CASTRGSGGALETQYF.

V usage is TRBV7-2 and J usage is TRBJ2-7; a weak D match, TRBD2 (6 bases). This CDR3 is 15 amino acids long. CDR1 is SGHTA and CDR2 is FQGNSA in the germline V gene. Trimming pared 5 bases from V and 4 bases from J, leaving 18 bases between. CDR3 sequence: CASSPRAAAGYEQYF. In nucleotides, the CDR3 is TGTGCCAGCAGCCCAAGGGCAGCCGCGGGGTACGAGCAGTACTTC.

The CDR3 DNA reads TGTGCCAGCAGCCCAATAGCGTCCCATGAGCAGTTCTTC. Its translation is CASSPIASHEQFF. The genes are TRBV7-2 and TRBJ2-1; tentatively, D is TRBD2 (5 bases). The germline gives CDR1 SGHTA, CDR2 FQGNSA. The CDR3 totals 13 residues. Trimming took off 5 bases at V and 8 bases at J, with 13 bases between the two ends.

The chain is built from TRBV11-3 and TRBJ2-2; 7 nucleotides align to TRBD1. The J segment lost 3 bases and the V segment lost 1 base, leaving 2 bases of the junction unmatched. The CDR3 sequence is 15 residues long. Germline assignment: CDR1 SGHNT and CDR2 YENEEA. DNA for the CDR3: TGTGCCAGCAGCTTAGGGACAGGACACACCGGGGAGCTGTTTTTT. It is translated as CASSLGTGHTGELFF. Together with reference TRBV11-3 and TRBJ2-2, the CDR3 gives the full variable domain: EAGVVQSPRYKIIEKKQPVAFWCNPISGHNTLYWYLQNLGQGPELLIRYENEEAVDDSQLPKDRFSAERLKGVDSTLKIQPAELGDSAVYLCASSLGTGHTGELFFGEGSRLTVL.

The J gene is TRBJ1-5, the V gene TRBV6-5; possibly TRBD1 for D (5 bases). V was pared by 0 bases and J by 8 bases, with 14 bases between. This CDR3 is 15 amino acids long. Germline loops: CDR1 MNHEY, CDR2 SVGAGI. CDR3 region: CASSYSGYPGEPQHF. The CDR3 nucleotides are TGTGCCAGCAGTTACTCGGGTTACCCGGGGGAGCCCCAGCATTTT.

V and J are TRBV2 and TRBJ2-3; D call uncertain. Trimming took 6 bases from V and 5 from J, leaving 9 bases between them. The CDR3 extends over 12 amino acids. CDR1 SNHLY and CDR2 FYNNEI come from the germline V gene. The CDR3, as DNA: TGTGCCAGCAGGGCCGAGGTAGATACGCAGTATTTT. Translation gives CASRAEVDTQYF.

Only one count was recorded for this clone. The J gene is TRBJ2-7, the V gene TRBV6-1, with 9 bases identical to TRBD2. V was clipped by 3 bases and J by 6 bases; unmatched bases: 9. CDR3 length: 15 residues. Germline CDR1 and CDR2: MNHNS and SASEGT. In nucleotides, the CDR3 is TGTGCCAGCAGTGAGATTAGCGGGAGAGCGAGCGAGCAGTACTTC. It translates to CASSEISGRASEQYF.

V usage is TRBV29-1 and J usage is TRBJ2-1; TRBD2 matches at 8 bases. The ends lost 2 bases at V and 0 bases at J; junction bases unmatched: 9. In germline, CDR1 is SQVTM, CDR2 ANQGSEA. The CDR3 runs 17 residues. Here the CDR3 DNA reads TGCAGCGTTGAACCCACTAGCGGTCGAGACTCCTACAATGAGCAGTTCTTC. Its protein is CSVEPTSGRDSYNEQFF.

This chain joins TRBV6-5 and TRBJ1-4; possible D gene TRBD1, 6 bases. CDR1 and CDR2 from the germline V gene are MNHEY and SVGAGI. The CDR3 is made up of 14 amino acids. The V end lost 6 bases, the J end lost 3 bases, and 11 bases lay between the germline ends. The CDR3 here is CASRFTGSNEKLFF. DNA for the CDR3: TGTGCCAGCAGGTTCACAGGGTCTAATGAAAAACTGTTTTTT.

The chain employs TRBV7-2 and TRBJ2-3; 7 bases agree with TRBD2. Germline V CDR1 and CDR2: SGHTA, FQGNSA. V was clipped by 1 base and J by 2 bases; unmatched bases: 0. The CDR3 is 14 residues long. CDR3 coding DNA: TGTGCCAGCAGCTTAGGACTAGCCACAGATACGCAGTATTTT. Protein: CASSLGLATDTQYF.

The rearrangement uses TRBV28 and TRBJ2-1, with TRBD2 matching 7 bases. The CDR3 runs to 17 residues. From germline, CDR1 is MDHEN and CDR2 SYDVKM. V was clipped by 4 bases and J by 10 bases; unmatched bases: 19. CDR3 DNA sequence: TGTGCCAGCAGTTCCCCCTCTTGGGCGGGAGCAGGTGACGAGCAGTTCTTC. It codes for CASSSPSWAGAGDEQFF.

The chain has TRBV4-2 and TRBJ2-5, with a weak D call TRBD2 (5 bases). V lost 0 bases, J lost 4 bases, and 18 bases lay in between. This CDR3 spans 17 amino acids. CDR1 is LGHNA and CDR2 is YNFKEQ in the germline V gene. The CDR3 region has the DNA TGTGCCAGCAGCCAAGATATGTCCTCCCGACGGGGAGAGACCCAGTACTTC. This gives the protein CASSQDMSSRRGETQYF.

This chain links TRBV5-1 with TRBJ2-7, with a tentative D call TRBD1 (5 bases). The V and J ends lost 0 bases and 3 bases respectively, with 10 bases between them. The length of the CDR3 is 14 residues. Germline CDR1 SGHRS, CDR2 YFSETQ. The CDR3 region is CASSLDWGNYEQYF. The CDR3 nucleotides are TGCGCCAGCAGCTTGGATTGGGGCAACTACGAGCAGTACTTC.

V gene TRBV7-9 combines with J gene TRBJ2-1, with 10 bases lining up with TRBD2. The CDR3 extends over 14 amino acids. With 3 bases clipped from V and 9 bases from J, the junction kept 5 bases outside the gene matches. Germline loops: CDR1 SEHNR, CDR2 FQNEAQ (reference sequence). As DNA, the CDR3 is TGTGCCAGCAGCTTTAGCGGGAGGTTCAGTGAGCAGTTCTTC. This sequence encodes CASSFSGRFSEQFF.

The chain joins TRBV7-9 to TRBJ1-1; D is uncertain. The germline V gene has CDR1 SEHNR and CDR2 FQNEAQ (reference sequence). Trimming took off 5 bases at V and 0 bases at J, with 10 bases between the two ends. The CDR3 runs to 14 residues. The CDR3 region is CASSPQALNTEAFF. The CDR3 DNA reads TGTGCCAGCAGCCCCCAAGCGCTGAACACTGAAGCTTTCTTT.